A selection of T cell receptor beta chains follows, all from one sample in a study of T-cell reconstitution after alpha-beta-depleted transplantation in children. MiXCR was run by TCRdb on the PCR reads, yielding one entry per CDR3 protein. The sample consists of more than 200,000 distinct CDR3 sequences, 9.7% of them appearing once. The sequencing here drew on PBMCs from the stem cell graft donor, taken from the stem cell graft. These receptors were obtained from a human donor who donated a stem cell graft to a child with SCID. Each CDR3 is given with its conserved first and last residue. D genes are given only for firm matches. Not all rows give a size; the values are once, few, many and, for expanded clones, a class.

J gene,V gene,D gene,clone size,CDR3 DNA,CDR3 protein
TRBJ2-2,TRBV11-2,NA,NA,TGTGCCAGCAGAACCGGCCGGGGGCCGGGAAGGACCGGGGAGCTGTTTTTT,CASRTGRGPGRTGELFF
TRBJ2-3,TRBV20-1,TRBD2,many,TGCAGTGCTAGTTGGGGGGGTTTGGATACGCAGTATTTT,CSASWGGLDTQYF
TRBJ2-7,TRBV29-1,NA,many,TGCAGCGTTGAGGGAACACAGGGGATTGCGGGAGAGCAGTACTTC,CSVEGTQGIAGEQYF
TRBJ2-5,TRBV20-1,TRBD1,many,TGCAGTGCTCCCCGGACAGGATGGAGCGTGACCCAGTACTTC,CSAPRTGWSVTQYF
TRBJ2-7,TRBV7-2,NA,many,TGTGCCAGCAGCTTTTCCCTCTCTAACGAGCAGTACTTC,CASSFSLSNEQYF
TRBJ1-2,TRBV7-9,TRBD1,few,TGTGCCAGCAGCTTACCAGACAGGGGGAACTATGGCTACACCTTC,CASSLPDRGNYGYTF
TRBJ2-7,TRBV5-1,NA,many,TGCGCCAGCAGCTTGGGGGCCTCTATCGAGCAGTACTTC,CASSLGASIEQYF
TRBJ2-7,TRBV7-9,NA,many,TGTGCCAGCAGCTTAGTTGAGGCAGGCTCCTACGAGCAGTACTTC,CASSLVEAGSYEQYF
TRBJ1-5,TRBV5-6,NA,many,TGTGCCAGCAGCTTGGCCAGCGGCAGAACTAATCAGCCCCAGCATTTT,CASSLASGRTNQPQHF
TRBJ1-5,TRBV20-1,NA,many,TGCAGTGCTAGGGGGGGGTTCGCTCATCAGCCCCAGCATTTT,CSARGGFAHQPQHF
TRBJ1-3,TRBV5-1,NA,many,TGCGCCAGCAGCTTGGTCGGCGACACTGGAAACACCATATATTTT,CASSLVGDTGNTIYF
TRBJ2-5,TRBV12-3/TRBV12-4,TRBD2,many,TGTGCCAGCAGTTTTTCTCTACTAGCGGGGGCCCAAGAGACCCAGTACTTC,CASSFSLLAGAQETQYF
TRBJ1-1,TRBV29-1,TRBD1,many,TGCAGCGTTGATGGGACAGGGGGCGCGATAACTGAAGCTTTCTTT,CSVDGTGGAITEAFF
TRBJ2-3,TRBV7-3,TRBD2,many,TGTGCCAGCAGCTTAGGGGTAGCGGGGGGGCCTCGGATAGATACGCAGTATTTT,CASSLGVAGGPRIDTQYF
TRBJ2-3,TRBV5-5,NA,many,TGTGCCAGCAACCCGTTTAGGGGACGTAGCACAGATACGCAGTATTTT,CASNPFRGRSTDTQYF
TRBJ1-4,TRBV4-1,NA,many,TGCGCCAGCAGCCAGTTAACAGGGTTTAGCGAAAAACTGTTTTTT,CASSQLTGFSEKLFF
TRBJ2-7,TRBV20-1,NA,many,TGCAGTGCTAGAGGGAGGACGGCCTACGAGCAGTACTTC,CSARGRTAYEQYF
TRBJ2-6,TRBV20-1,NA,NA,TGCAGTGCTAGTCCCCTTGGATACTCTGGGGCCAACGTCCTGACTTTC,CSASPLGYSGANVLTF
TRBJ2-3,TRBV5-1,NA,many,TGCGCCAGCAGCTTGGAGGGACGGAGGACAGATACGCAGTATTTT,CASSLEGRRTDTQYF
TRBJ2-5,TRBV7-9,NA,many,TGTGCCAGCAGCTTTTCTAGCGCTTCGTACCAAGAGACCCAGTACTTC,CASSFSSASYQETQYF
TRBJ2-2,TRBV20-1,NA,many,TGCAGTGCGCCCGGCAGGGGGGGGCGTAACACCGGGGAGCTGTTTTTT,CSAPGRGGRNTGELFF
TRBJ1-2,TRBV29-1,TRBD1,many,TGCAGCGTTCTTTTAGACAGGGGAGGCTATGGCTACACCTTC,CSVLLDRGGYGYTF
TRBJ2-7,TRBV5-8,NA,NA,TGTGCCAGCAGCTTGGAAGGGCCGGAGGACGAGCAGTACTTC,CASSLEGPEDEQYF
TRBJ2-1,TRBV5-1,NA,many,TGCGCCAGCAGCTTGGGGACTGCCCGTTTCAATGAGCAGTTCTTC,CASSLGTARFNEQFF
TRBJ2-2,TRBV18,NA,few,TGTGCCAGCTCACCACGCTCACAGAACACCGGGGAGCTGTTTTTT,CASSPRSQNTGELFF
TRBJ2-3,TRBV7-2,NA,many,TGTGCCAGCAGCCCGAACGGGAGTGGGGCAGATACGCAGTATTTT,CASSPNGSGADTQYF
TRBJ1-2,TRBV12-3/TRBV12-4,TRBD1,many,TGTGCCAGCAGTGTCCGGGACAGGATCGTTATTAACTATGGCTACACCTTC,CASSVRDRIVINYGYTF
TRBJ1-6,TRBV5-1,TRBD1,many,TGCGCCAGCAGACCAGGGGGACCTAATTCACCCCTCCACTTT,CASRPGGPNSPLHF
TRBJ1-2,TRBV4-2,NA,NA,TGTGCCAGCAGCTCCGGGCTCCTCTATTCGGGTCTCTATGGCTACACCTTC,CASSSGLLYSGLYGYTF
TRBJ1-4,TRBV10-3,TRBD1,many,TGTGCCATCCGGCGAGGGACAGGAGATGAAAAACTGTTTTTT,CAIRRGTGDEKLFF
TRBJ1-2,TRBV20-1,NA,NA,TGCAGTGCTAGTCCGTCCAACCTTGGCTACACCTTC,CSASPSNLGYTF
TRBJ1-5,TRBV7-9,NA,many,TGTGCCAGCAGCTGGGACAGCAATCAGCCCCAGCATTTT,CASSWDSNQPQHF
TRBJ2-5,TRBV29-1,NA,many,TGCAGCGTAGGCACTCAATTGAAGACCCAGTACTTC,CSVGTQLKTQYF
TRBJ2-2,TRBV4-2,TRBD2,many,TGTGCCAGCAGCCGGGACTTAGCGGGGTTTGGCACCGGGGAGCTGTTTTTT,CASSRDLAGFGTGELFF
TRBJ1-2,TRBV20-1,NA,many,TGCAGTGCTAGACGGGGGTTATCTGGGTATGGCTACACCTTC,CSARRGLSGYGYTF
TRBJ2-2,TRBV4-3,NA,many,TGCGCCAGCAGCCTAAGGAGGGGGGGGGAGCTGTTTTTT,CASSLRRGGELFF
TRBJ2-7,TRBV18,TRBD1,many,TGTGCCAGCTCACCACGGGACAGCTACGAGCAGTACTTC,CASSPRDSYEQYF
TRBJ1-3,TRBV27,NA,NA,TGTGCCAGCAGCCCAGGAACAGGCTCTGGAAACACCATATATTTT,CASSPGTGSGNTIYF
TRBJ2-7,TRBV12-3/TRBV12-4,NA,many,TGTGCCAGCAGTTTGAGGGTGGAGACCTCCTACGAGCAGTACTTC,CASSLRVETSYEQYF
TRBJ2-7,TRBV5-1,TRBD2,many,TGCGCCAGCAGCAACCGGACTAGCGGGGGGCCCGACTTCTATGGGCTCTCCTACGAGCAGTACTTC,CASSNRTSGGPDFYGLSYEQYF
TRBJ2-1,TRBV12-3/TRBV12-4,NA,many,TGTGCCAGCAGTTTAGGTATAGCAGGACTTGAGCAGTTCTTC,CASSLGIAGLEQFF
TRBJ2-1,TRBV28,NA,many,TGTGCCAGCAGTTCCGCCCCAGGGAGCAATGAGCAGTTCTTC,CASSSAPGSNEQFF
TRBJ1-1,TRBV2,NA,many,TGTGCCAGCAGCCGACGAACGACACGGGAAAACACTGAAGCTTTCTTT,CASSRRTTRENTEAFF
TRBJ1-4,TRBV7-8,NA,many,TGTGCCAGCTCCAGGACAGATGGAGAAAAACTGTTTTTT,CASSRTDGEKLFF
TRBJ2-1,TRBV11-2,NA,many,TGTGCCAGCAGCTTACGGGAGCGAGGGGGGAATGAGCAGTTCTTC,CASSLRERGGNEQFF
TRBJ2-5,TRBV20-1,NA,NA,TGCAGTGCTAGTTATGGGGTGGCCTCACAAGAGACCCAGTACTTC,CSASYGVASQETQYF
TRBJ2-3,TRBV2,TRBD2,few,TGTGCCAGCAGAGGAAGAGCGGGAAATACGCAGTATTTT,CASRGRAGNTQYF
TRBJ1-1,TRBV2,NA,many,TGTGCCAGCAGTTTTACCGAGGAGGTGGGCACTGAAGCTTTCTTT,CASSFTEEVGTEAFF
TRBJ1-1,TRBV20-1,NA,many,TGCAGTGCTCGGCCCCCGGGGGGCGGCACTGAAGCTTTCTTT,CSARPPGGGTEAFF
TRBJ2-7,TRBV7-2,TRBD1,many,TGTGCCAGCAGCTTAGGGACAGGGATTGGTGAGCAGTACTTC,CASSLGTGIGEQYF